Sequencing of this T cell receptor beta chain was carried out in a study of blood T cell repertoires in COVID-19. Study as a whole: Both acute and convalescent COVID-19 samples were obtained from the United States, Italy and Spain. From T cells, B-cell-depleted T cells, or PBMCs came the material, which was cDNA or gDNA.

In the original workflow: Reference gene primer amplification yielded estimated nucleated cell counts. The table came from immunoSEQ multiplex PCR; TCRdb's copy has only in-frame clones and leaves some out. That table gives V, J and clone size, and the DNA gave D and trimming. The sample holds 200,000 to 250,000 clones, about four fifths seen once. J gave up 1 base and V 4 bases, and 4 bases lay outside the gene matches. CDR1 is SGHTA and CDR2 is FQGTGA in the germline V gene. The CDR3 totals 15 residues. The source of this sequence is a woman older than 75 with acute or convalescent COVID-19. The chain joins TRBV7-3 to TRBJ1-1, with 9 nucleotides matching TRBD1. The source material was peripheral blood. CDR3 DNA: TGTGCCAGCAGCTCCCCGGACAGGGGGAACACTGAAGCTTTCTTT. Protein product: CASSSPDRGNTEAFF.